This TCR beta chain originates from a study of blood T cell repertoires in COVID-19 (dated by TCRdb to the early 2020s). Background on the whole study: Samples from collaborators originated in the United States, Italy and Spain and spanned both the acute and convalescent phases of COVID-19. The material from the prospective study consisted of cDNA or gDNA derived from T cells, B-cell-depleted T cells, or PBMCs. Subjects who had been exposed to COVID-19, were actively infected with it, or had recovered from it provided the deeply sampled blood TCRbeta repertoires that made up the dataset. The repertoires were made available in a free public database intended to serve as a resource for research on the immune response to SARS-CoV-2. Samples came from the ongoing ImmuneRACE study (first 160 participants) plus 1,254 subjects from 6 global collaborators. A de-identified subject ID, COVID-19 status, age in years and sex were almost always included in the sample metadata. Where available, HLA class I and class II types were taken from metadata supplied by the sample provider and were not determined by assay-based typing. Points the paper makes about the study in general: How much clinical and demographic metadata was included differed by source and by participant, and the metadata was provided uncurated.

Whole blood was collected in K2EDTA tubes by collaborating institutions according to the institutions' own protocols. For TCRbeta analysis, collaborators shipped samples in one of three forms: frozen whole blood, isolated PBMCs, or DNA extracted from either of those sample types. The cysteine opens and the phenylalanine closes a CDR3 of 14 amino acids. The read is trimmed to its CDR3 DNA, 42 bases read in frame from base 1. CDR1 and CDR2 are read off the germline V gene (reference sequence) as MNHEY and SMNVEV. V is pruned by 5 bases and J by 4 bases, leaving 1 base of the junction without a gene match. TCRbeta CDR3 regions were amplified from genomic DNA using the immunoSEQ Assay, a bias-controlled multiplex PCR. Turning to the authors' computational methods: The number of nucleated cells in each sample was estimated by amplification of reference gene primers within the assay. To quantify the absolute abundance of each unique TCRbeta CDR3 rearrangement, sequence reads were collapsed and filtered. For each sample, productive Simpson clonality was calculated as the square root of Simpson's diversity index over productive rearrangements. TCRdb stores this immuneACCESS table with in-frame sequences only. Part of the clones is absent; in the studies checked, under half of the shortfall reflects unresolved V genes, and no reason is known for the rest. The DNA was the basis for D and trimming; V, J and clone size are from that table. The sample table shows about 160,000 clones, and around 90% are seen once. Of the sample, roughly 3.1% is held by the ten largest clones.

Points on this clone: There is no known antigen for this receptor. Base qualities are not at hand, and no much larger clone is one base apart.

The TCR originated in a man between 60 and 75 years old with acute or convalescent COVID-19. The sequence joins TRBV27 to TRBJ2-3; 12 bases in the junction line up with TRBD2. Material for sequencing was peripheral blood. The CDR3 sequence is CASSRLAGADTQYF. The DNA reads TGTGCCAGCAGTCGACTAGCGGGGGCAGATACGCAGTATTTT.